The 4 T cell receptor beta chains below all came from one sample that was sequenced in a study of T-cell memory formation after mild COVID-19. TCRdb analysed the 5' RACE reads with MiXCR anew, one entry per CDR3 protein. The sample holds fewer than 50,000 distinct CDR3 sequences, approximately 6.8% seen once. Sequenced material: PBMCs or a T cell subset sorted from them (not recorded which). Receptors originate from a man aged 18 to 29 who had mild COVID-19 (a few samples of this study predate the infection). Cell type and time point are not known.

The chain combines TRBV14 with TRBJ1-1; D remains ambiguous. Germline-derived CDR1 and CDR2 are SGHDN and FVKESK. V lost 0 bases and J 4 bases, leaving 9 bases between the germline ends. CDR3 size: 14 residues. CDR3 nucleotides: TGTGCCAGCAGCCAAGAGGACGGAGGCACTGAAGCTTTCTTT. Protein: CASSQEDGGTEAFF.

V is TRBV5-1 and J is TRBJ2-3, with 9 bases matching TRBD1. The V and J ends lost 3 bases and 4 bases, in that order; junction bases with no gene match: 9. The CDR3 runs 16 residues. Germline CDR1 and CDR2: SGHRS and YFSETQ. The CDR3 region has the DNA TGCGCCAGCAGCTCCGGGACAGGGTGGTGGTCAGATACGCAGTATTTT. Protein sequence: CASSSGTGWWSDTQYF.

This clonotype was recorded a few times. V gene TRBV20-1 combines with J gene TRBJ2-1; 8 bases are shared with TRBD1. Germline CDR1 and CDR2: DFQATT and SNEGSKA (reference sequence). The CDR3 spans 14 residues. Trimming removed 0 bases from V and 9 bases from J; junction bases left unmatched: 7. CDR3 amino acids: CSARDNTGGSEQFF. CDR3 DNA sequence: TGCAGTGCTAGAGATAACACAGGGGGATCTGAGCAGTTCTTC.

This clonotype has only a few counts. The chain couples TRBV18 to TRBJ2-5, with TRBD1 matching over 8 bases. Trimming removed 6 bases from V and 0 bases from J; junction bases left unmatched: 15. The germline V gene encodes CDR1 KGHSH and CDR2 LQKENI. CDR3 length equals 18 residues. The CDR3 DNA follows: TGTGCCAGCTCCCTAAACAGGGGGTCTACAATACACCAAGAGACCCAGTACTTC. It specifies CASSLNRGSTIHQETQYF.